Listed below are T cell receptor beta chains from one sample, sequenced in a study of blood T cells in healthy people across ages. Each CDR3 protein gets one entry after TCRdb re-called the 5' RACE reads with MiXCR. The sample has more than 900,000 distinct CDR3 sequences, 20% to 25% seen once. The same sample was also used in a study of T cells of mothers and their children.

Sequenced sample: blood. The origin of the receptors is a girl aged 2 to 10 in good health. The CDR3 runs from the conserved cysteine through the conserved F or W. A D gene is named only where the DNA matches it firmly. The size field is filled for only some rows; it gives once, few, many or a size class.

TRBJ1-1 few TRBD1 TRBV18 CASSPPLLETGYTEAFF TGTGCCAGCTCACCGCCATTACTTGAGACAGGGTACACTGAAGCTTTCTTT
TRBJ2-7 - - TRBV7-7 CASSLEVLGEQYF TGTGCTAGCAGCTTAGAGGTTCTGGGGGAGCAGTACTTC
TRBJ1-5 many - TRBV28 CASTRLGGSNQPQHF TGTGCCAGCACCCGACTGGGGGGAAGCAATCAGCCCCAGCATTTT
TRBJ2-2 few - TRBV28 CASSRTGINTGELFF TGTGCCAGCAGTAGGACGGGGATAAACACCGGGGAGCTGTTTTTT
TRBJ2-1 few - TRBV5-5 CASSHGLQGPGRNEQFF TGTGCCAGCAGTCATGGGCTCCAGGGGCCAGGCCGCAATGAGCAGTTCTTC
TRBJ2-1 - TRBD2 TRBV11-2 CAGSRNPPAGESYNEQFF TGTGCCGGCAGCAGAAACCCTCCGGCGGGAGAGAGTTACAATGAGCAGTTCTTC
TRBJ2-5 few TRBD1 TRBV12-3/TRBV12-4 CASSSNDRVQETQYF TGTGCCAGCAGTTCCAACGACAGGGTTCAAGAGACCCAGTACTTC
TRBJ2-3 - - TRBV6-6 CASRSEGWTDTQYF TGTGCCAGCAGGTCAGAGGGCTGGACAGATACGCAGTATTTT
TRBJ2-7 - - TRBV11-2 CASSGGEGYEQYF TGTGCCAGCTCGGGGGGCGAGGGTTACGAGCAGTACTTC
TRBJ2-1 - - TRBV9 CASSVGGAAYNEQFF TGTGCCAGCAGCGTTGGGGGCGCAGCCTACAATGAGCAGTTCTTC
TRBJ1-2 few - TRBV7-2 CASSQGSGYFSSGYTF TGTGCCAGCAGCCAGGGCAGTGGGTACTTTTCGTCTGGCTACACCTTC
TRBJ2-5 - - TRBV7-9 CASSPSLGQETQYF TGTGCCAGCAGCCCCTCTCTTGGTCAAGAGACCCAGTACTTC
TRBJ2-6 - - TRBV7-9 CASSFFGRGLWGPGANVLTF TGTGCCAGCAGCTTCTTCGGGAGGGGGCTTTGGGGCCCTGGGGCCAACGTCCTGACTTTC
TRBJ2-7 - - TRBV20-1 CSARSLLPTNYEQYF TGCAGTGCTAGATCGTTGCTACCGACTAACTACGAGCAGTACTTC
TRBJ2-7 - - TRBV20-1 CSAMDQLVYEQYF TGCAGTGCTATGGACCAGTTGGTCTACGAGCAGTACTTC
TRBJ1-4 few - TRBV5-5 CASSQEAGEPEKLFF TGTGCCAGCAGCCAGGAGGCAGGGGAACCGGAAAAACTGTTTTTT
TRBJ1-2 few - TRBV5-5 CASSLVDSGDLYGYTF TGTGCCAGCAGCTTGGTTGATTCGGGAGATCTTTATGGCTACACCTTC
TRBJ2-5 many - TRBV5-1 CASSQDSSQETQYF TGCGCCAGCAGCCAAGACTCGTCGCAAGAGACCCAGTACTTC
TRBJ2-7 few - TRBV7-2 CASSLELPYEQYF TGTGCCAGCAGCTTAGAGCTACCCTACGAGCAGTACTTC
TRBJ2-7 few TRBD1 TRBV28 CASSLDDRGSFEQYF TGTGCCAGCAGTTTGGACGACAGGGGATCTTTCGAGCAGTACTTC
TRBJ1-1 few - TRBV7-2 CASSFRDKLGTEAFF TGTGCCAGCAGCTTCCGTGACAAACTAGGCACTGAAGCTTTCTTT
TRBJ2-7 - TRBD1 TRBV7-9 CASSTWDRSSYEQYF TGTGCCAGCAGCACCTGGGACAGGAGCTCCTACGAGCAGTACTTC
TRBJ2-1 few - TRBV5-1 CASSLGGVSYNEQFF TGCGCCAGCAGCTTGGGCGGGGTTTCCTACAATGAGCAGTTCTTC
TRBJ2-1 - - TRBV11-3 CASSPEGGEQFF TGTGCCAGCAGCCCCGAGGGTGGTGAGCAGTTCTTC